The clone carrying this T cell receptor (beta chain) was seen only once. There are 15 residues in the CDR3. Germline CDR1 reads SGHDT; CDR2 reads YYEEEE. Germline trimming cut 2 bases from V and 4 bases from J; bases unmatched to any gene: 4. The method was immunoSEQ multiplex PCR; TCRdb's version includes in-frame clones alone and lacks a portion of them. Here the sample spans around 100,000 clones, roughly 90% being singletons. This specimen comes from a study of blood T cell repertoires in COVID-19. At the level of the study: PBMCs, B-cell-depleted T cells, or T cells provided the cDNA or gDNA that made up the material.

J is TRBJ2-3 and V is TRBV5-6; TRBD2 agrees at 10 bases. The sample comprised peripheral blood. This TCR came from a man in his sixties with acute or convalescent COVID-19. CDR3 DNA sequence: TGTGCCAGCAGCTTTGCAGCGGGAGGGTCAGATACGCAGTATTTT. Translated, it gives CASSFAAGGSDTQYF. The complete variable domain, with remaining parts taken from reference TRBV5-6 and TRBJ2-3, reads DAGVTQSPTHLIKTRGQQVTLRCSPKSGHDTVSWYQQALGQGPQFIFQYYEEEERQRGNFPDRFSGHQFPNYSSELNVNALLLGDSALYLCASSFAAGGSDTQYFGPGTRLTVL.